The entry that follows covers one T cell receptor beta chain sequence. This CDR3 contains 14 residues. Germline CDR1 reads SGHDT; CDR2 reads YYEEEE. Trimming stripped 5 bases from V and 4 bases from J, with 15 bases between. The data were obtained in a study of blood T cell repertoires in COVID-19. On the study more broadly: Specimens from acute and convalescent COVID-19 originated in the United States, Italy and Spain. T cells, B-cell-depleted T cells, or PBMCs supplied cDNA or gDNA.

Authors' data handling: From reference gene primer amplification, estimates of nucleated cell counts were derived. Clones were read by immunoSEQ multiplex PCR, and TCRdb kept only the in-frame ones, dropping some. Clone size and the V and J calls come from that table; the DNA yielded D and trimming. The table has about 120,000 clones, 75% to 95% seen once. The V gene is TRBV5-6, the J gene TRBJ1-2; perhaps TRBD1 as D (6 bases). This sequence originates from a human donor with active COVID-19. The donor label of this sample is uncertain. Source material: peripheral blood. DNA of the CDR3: TGTGCCAGCAGTGTTGTTCAGGGGATCTATGGCTACACCTTC. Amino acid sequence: CASSVVQGIYGYTF.